The 28 T cell receptor beta chains below were found in one sample sequenced in a study of T cells in Graves' hyperthyroidism and ophthalmopathy. TCR beta CDR3 region amplification was performed from RNA transcripts. The primer set for the first-round RT-PCR of the TCR CDR3 was HTBI. TCRdb ran MiXCR on the multiplex PCR reads and lists one entry per CDR3 protein. The table has about 330,000 distinct CDR3 sequences, roughly an eighth seen once. Sequencing used blood. The receptor set was obtained from a middle-aged woman with Graves' ophthalmopathy.

This clonotype has a handful of counts. V gene TRBV10-3 combines with J gene TRBJ1-3; D is unresolved. Between the trimmed V and J ends, which lost 2 bases and 11 bases, there was a span of 10 bases. CDR3 size: 12 residues. Per the germline V gene, CDR1 is ENHRY and CDR2 is SYGVKD. The CDR3: CAISEAPPAIYF. The CDR3 coding sequence is TGTGCCATCAGTGAGGCGCCTCCCGCCATATATTTT.

This clonotype was observed many times. V and J are TRBV11-2 and TRBJ1-2; D is uncertain. The V gene lost 5 bases and the J gene lost 0 bases, with 13 bases spanning the gap. The CDR3 is made up of 15 amino acids. Germline CDR1 and CDR2: SGHAT and FQNNGV. In DNA form, the CDR3 reads TGTGCCAGCAGCCCGCAGAGGCAAGCTAACTATGGCTACACCTTC. This encodes CASSPQRQANYGYTF.

This chain uses TRBV10-3 with TRBJ2-5, with D perhaps given as TRBD1 or TRBD2 (5 bases each). The CDR3 extends over 14 amino acids. Per the germline V gene, CDR1 is ENHRY and CDR2 is SYGVKD. V was trimmed by 1 base and J by 4 bases, leaving 10 bases between them. CDR3 region: CAISEWGTPETQYF. Written as DNA, the CDR3 is TGTGCCATCAGTGAGTGGGGGACCCCAGAGACCCAGTACTTC.

This clonotype was counted many times. The V and J genes are TRBV7-2 and TRBJ2-5; 7 nucleotides line up with TRBD1. The CDR3 length is 15 residues. From germline, CDR1 is SGHTA and CDR2 FQGNSA. V shed 1 base, J shed 2 bases, and the junction held 4 bases outside the gene matches. In nucleotides, the CDR3 is TGTGCCAGCAGCTTAGTACAGGGGCGACAAGAGACCCAGTACTTC. Amino acids: CASSLVQGRQETQYF.

This clonotype came up many times. V usage is TRBV27 and J usage is TRBJ1-2; D is unclear. The CDR3 contains 14 residues. V lost 2 bases and J lost 5, with 12 bases in between. Germline V gene sequence: CDR1 MNHEY, CDR2 SMNVEV (reference sequence). The CDR3: CASSLKAALYGYTF. CDR3 in DNA: TGTGCCAGCAGTTTAAAGGCAGCACTTTATGGCTACACCTTC.

The table lists this clonotype with many counts. This chain connects TRBV2 to TRBJ1-1, with 7 bases matching TRBD1. Germline CDR1 SNHLY, CDR2 FYNNEI. V was pared by 6 bases and J by 3 bases, with 13 bases of the junction left unmatched. CDR3 length: 16 residues. This chain's CDR3 is CASRDQPTGLDTEAFF. The CDR3 DNA follows: TGTGCCAGCAGGGACCAACCGACAGGGTTGGACACTGAAGCTTTCTTT.

As regards this clonotype: A much larger clonotype is one base distant, so this may be a read error. This chain joins TRBV12-3 or TRBV12-4 and TRBJ1-1; 7 bases are a match to TRBD1. The CDR3 has 14 amino acids. The CDR3 nucleotides are TGTGCCAGCAGTTTAGCAGGGGGCCAAACTGAAGCTTCCTTT. Amino acid sequence: CASSLAGGQTEASF.

This clonotype was observed a handful of times. The rearrangement links TRBV6-1 to TRBJ1-6; D gene uncertain. Trimming left V 7 bases short and J 7 bases short, with 11 bases between. The CDR3 runs 13 residues. Germline-derived CDR1 and CDR2 are MNHNS and SASEGT. This CDR3 reads CASTPRANSPLHF. The CDR3 coding sequence is TGTGCCAGCACCCCGCGTGCCAATTCACCCCTCCACTTT.

This clonotype was counted at least ten times. This rearrangement joins TRBV7-2 to TRBJ1-1; 7 nucleotides align to TRBD1. J gave up 4 bases and V 5 bases, and 7 bases lay outside the gene matches. There are 14 residues in the CDR3. Germline V gene sequence: CDR1 SGHTA, CDR2 FQGNSA. Written as DNA, the CDR3 is TGTGCCAGCAGCGACAGGGCTGCGCGCACTGAAGCTTTCTTT. It codes for CASSDRAARTEAFF.

This chain connects TRBV6-2 or TRBV6-3 to TRBJ1-6; no reliable D call. This CDR3 spans 13 amino acids. Germline V gene lookup returns CDR1 MNHEY and CDR2 SVGEGT. The germline V and J ends were trimmed by 5 bases and 8 bases, with 10 bases remaining between them. DNA of the CDR3: TGTGCCAGCAGTCAGGCAAACTATTCACCCCTCCACTTT. It is translated as CASSQANYSPLHF.

This clonotype was detected many times. The chain joins TRBV11-2 to TRBJ2-4; no definite D call. Germline V gene data show CDR1 as SGHAT and CDR2 as FQNNGV. The CDR3 is 16 amino acids. V was trimmed by 2 bases and J by 0 bases, leaving 11 bases between them. The CDR3 here is CASSLSTRRAKNIQYF. CDR3 bases: TGTGCCAGCAGCTTAAGTACACGTCGAGCCAAAAACATTCAGTACTTC.

In this sample, this clonotype turned up a few times. The V and J genes are TRBV15 and TRBJ2-5; weak D call: TRBD2 (6 bases). From germline, CDR1 is LNHNV and CDR2 YYDKDF (reference sequence). The CDR3 extends over 14 amino acids. Trimming removed 3 bases at V and 1 base at J, with 9 bases between. The CDR3 nucleotides read TGTGCCACCAGCAGTCGAGCGGGCCAAGAGACCCAGTACTTC. This gives the protein CATSSRAGQETQYF.

This clonotype was observed at least ten times. The CDR3 loop reads CASSGGLMSGETQYF. The CDR3 DNA is TGTGCCAGCAGCGGAGGGCTGATGTCGGGGGAGACCCAGTACTTC. The chain joins TRBV25-1 to TRBJ2-5, with D possibly matching TRBD2 (6 bases). The germline CDR1 and CDR2 sequences are MGHDK and SYGVNS. Trimming removed 6 bases at V and 5 bases at J, with 19 bases between. The CDR3 spans 15 residues.

This sequence joins TRBV9 and TRBJ2-7, with a tentative D call TRBD1 (5 bases). The V and J ends lost 0 bases and 0 bases respectively, with 10 bases between them. Germline V gene sequence: CDR1 SGDLS, CDR2 YYNGEE. The CDR3 consists of 15 residues. CDR3: CASSVGQLSSYEQYF. As DNA, the CDR3 is TGTGCCAGCAGCGTAGGACAGTTAAGCTCCTACGAGCAGTACTTC.

This clonotype was observed a handful of times. V gene TRBV4-2 combines with J gene TRBJ2-3; D might be TRBD1 or TRBD2, each matching 5 bases. CDR1 is LGHNA, CDR2 YNFKEQ, per germline. V lost 0 bases, J lost 2 bases, and 18 bases lay in between. The CDR3 has 18 amino acids. The CDR3 region is CASSQDRDEWGNTDTQYF. In DNA, the CDR3 is TGTGCCAGCAGCCAAGATCGAGACGAGTGGGGGAACACAGATACGCAGTATTTT.

This clonotype occurred many times. J is TRBJ2-1 and V is TRBV2, with D uncertain. The germline CDR1 and CDR2 sequences are SNHLY and FYNNEI. This CDR3 has 12 residues. V was shortened by 7 bases and J by 10 bases, with 14 bases between the two germline ends. CDR3 region: CASTDSLNEQFF. CDR3 nucleotide sequence: TGTGCCAGCACAGACTCTTTAAACGAGCAGTTCTTC. Variable domain in full (rest from reference TRBV2 and TRBJ2-1): EPEVTQTPSHQVTQMGQEVILRCVPISNHLYFYWYRQILGQKVEFLVSFYNNEISEKSEIFDDQFSVERPDGSNFTLKIRSTKLEDSAMYFCASTDSLNEQFFGPGTRLTVL.

This clonotype was counted ten times or more. This chain links TRBV14 with TRBJ2-7; 9 bases map to TRBD1. Looked up from germline, CDR1 is SGHDN and CDR2 is FVKESK. The length of the CDR3 is 14 residues. The junction had 3 bases not matched to a gene; V was cut back by 4 bases and J by 2 bases. The CDR3, as DNA: TGTGCCAGCAGCCGCCGGGACAGGGCCTACGAGCAGTACTTC. Residues: CASSRRDRAYEQYF.

There are many counts of this clonotype. V gene TRBV30 combines with J gene TRBJ1-1, with unresolved D. The germline gives CDR1 GTSNPN, CDR2 SVGIG (reference sequence). CDR3 length equals 12 residues. V lost 1 base and J lost 7, with 10 bases in between. CDR3 bases: TGTGCCTGGAGTGGGGTTGACTATGAAGCTTTCTTT. As protein: CAWSGVDYEAFF.

Many counts were recorded for this clonotype. J is TRBJ1-2 and V is TRBV28; 8 bases match TRBD1. The CDR3 has 14 residues. The J segment lost 5 bases and the V segment lost 5 bases, leaving 7 bases of the junction unmatched. The V gene's germline CDR1 is MDHEN and CDR2 SYDVKM. The CDR3 sequence is CASSDPGQAYGYTF. CDR3 nucleotide sequence: TGTGCCAGCAGTGACCCGGGACAGGCTTATGGCTACACCTTC.

A few counts support this clonotype. The J gene is TRBJ1-1, the V gene TRBV3-1; D possibly corresponds to TRBD1 (6 bases). CDR3 length: 15 residues. Germline V lookup: CDR1 LGHDT, CDR2 YNNKEL (reference sequence). Trimming pared 1 base from V and 1 base from J, leaving 10 bases between. This CDR3 is CASSQAGRGNTEAFF. The CDR3 DNA follows: TGTGCCAGCAGCCAAGCCGGCAGGGGGAACACTGAAGCTTTCTTT.

This clonotype was found many times. The V call is TRBV6-6, the J call TRBJ2-7, with a weak D call TRBD2 (7 bases). The CDR3 is 17 residues long. V lost 2 bases and J lost 6, with 23 bases in between. Germline-derived CDR1 and CDR2 are MNHNY and SVGAGI (reference sequence). The CDR3 reads CASSYALGGGGKGEQYF. CDR3 DNA: TGTGCCAGCAGTTACGCACTAGGGGGGGGCGGAAAAGGCGAGCAGTACTTC.

The chain uses TRBV20-1 and TRBJ2-5; 9 bases line up with TRBD1. This CDR3 is 15 amino acids long. Trimming cost V 0 bases and J 5 bases; bases outside gene matches: 7. Germline values: CDR1 DFQATT, CDR2 SNEGSKA (reference sequence). In nucleotides, the CDR3 is TGCAGTGCTAGAGATCTTACAGGGGGCGACGAGACCCAGTACTTC. Its protein product is CSARDLTGGDETQYF.

This clonotype showed up many times. The chain couples TRBV12-3 or TRBV12-4 to TRBJ1-1, with unresolved D. With 1 base removed from V and 6 bases from J, the gap between germline ends came to 15 bases. The CDR3 has 15 amino acids. As DNA, the CDR3 is TGTGCCAGCAGTTTAGAGGACCGCACATGGCCTGAAGCTTTCTTT. It encodes CASSLEDRTWPEAFF.

The gene calls are TRBV5-5 and TRBJ2-3, with D unresolved. CDR1 is SGHKS and CDR2 is YYEKEE in the germline V gene (reference sequence). The CDR3 has 19 amino acids. Deletions cut 0 bases from V and 2 bases from J, with 22 bases between. In DNA form, the CDR3 reads TGTGCCAGCAGCTTGGACTCTTCGCCCTTCGCCACTTTCACAGATACGCAGTATTTT. Amino acids: CASSLDSSPFATFTDTQYF.

This clonotype has ten or more counts. V is TRBV5-1 and J is TRBJ1-1; 9 bases map to TRBD1. The germline V gene has CDR1 SGHRS and CDR2 YFSETQ. V lost 5 bases, J lost 2 bases, and 10 bases stayed unmatched. The CDR3 totals 16 residues. CDR3 in DNA: TGCGCCAGCAGACTAAGGACAGGGGACGCAAACACTGAAGCTTTCTTT. Its protein is CASRLRTGDANTEAFF.

This clonotype appeared many times. V is TRBV3-1 and J is TRBJ1-1, with D perhaps TRBD1 (5 bases). This CDR3 is built from 14 residues. The V gene's germline CDR1 is LGHDT and CDR2 YNNKEL (reference sequence). Between the trimmed V and J ends, which lost 0 bases and 4 bases, there was a span of 9 bases. The CDR3 sequence is CASSQDLRGTEAFF. The CDR3 DNA sequence: TGTGCCAGCAGCCAAGATTTAAGGGGCACTGAAGCTTTCTTT.

Concerning this clonotype itself: A clone one base away is much larger, so this may be a read error. The rearrangement uses TRBV3-1 and TRBJ1-1; 8 nucleotides line up with TRBD1. CDR3 length: 13 amino acids. The germline gives CDR1 LGHDT, CDR2 YNNKEL (reference sequence). V was pared by 7 bases and J by 9 bases, with 10 bases of the junction left unmatched. CDR3 amino acids: CASTVIGTGQAFF. Written as DNA, the CDR3 is TGTGCCAGCACCGTGATCGGGACAGGTCAAGCTTTCTTT.

The table lists this clonotype with many counts. This chain uses TRBV29-1 with TRBJ2-2; D might be TRBD2 (5 bases). Germline V gene lookup returns CDR1 SQVTM and CDR2 ANQGSEA. This CDR3 contains 13 residues. Trimming cost V 4 bases and J 6 bases, with 12 bases left between them. The CDR3 loop is CSVGLALAGELFF. The CDR3 DNA sequence: TGCAGCGTTGGTCTAGCCCTCGCCGGGGAGCTGTTTTTT.